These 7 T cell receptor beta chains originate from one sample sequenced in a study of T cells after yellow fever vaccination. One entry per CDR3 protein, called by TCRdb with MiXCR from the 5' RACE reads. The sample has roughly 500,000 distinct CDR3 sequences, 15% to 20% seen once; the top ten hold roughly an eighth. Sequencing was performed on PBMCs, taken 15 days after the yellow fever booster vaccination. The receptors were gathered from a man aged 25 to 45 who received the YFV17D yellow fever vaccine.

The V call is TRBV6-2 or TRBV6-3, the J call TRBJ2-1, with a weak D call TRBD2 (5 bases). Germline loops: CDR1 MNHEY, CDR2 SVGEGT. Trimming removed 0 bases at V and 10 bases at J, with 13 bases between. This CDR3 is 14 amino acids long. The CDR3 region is CASSYSGLGGEQFF. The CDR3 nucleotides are TGTGCCAGCAGTTACTCAGGACTCGGCGGGGAGCAGTTCTTC.

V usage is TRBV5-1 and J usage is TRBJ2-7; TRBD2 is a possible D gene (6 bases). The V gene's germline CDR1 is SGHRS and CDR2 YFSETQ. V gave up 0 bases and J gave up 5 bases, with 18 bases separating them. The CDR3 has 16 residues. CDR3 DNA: TGCGCCAGCAGCTTGGCCGTGGGAAGCGGGTCCGACGAGCAGTACTTC. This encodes CASSLAVGSGSDEQYF.

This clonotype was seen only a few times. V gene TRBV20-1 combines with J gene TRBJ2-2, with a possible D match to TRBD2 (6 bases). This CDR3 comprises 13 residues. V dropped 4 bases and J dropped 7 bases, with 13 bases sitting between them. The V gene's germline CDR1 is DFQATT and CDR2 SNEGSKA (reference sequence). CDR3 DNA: TGCAGTGCTACGCGGCGGGAATTCGGGGAGCTGTTTTTT. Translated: CSATRREFGELFF.

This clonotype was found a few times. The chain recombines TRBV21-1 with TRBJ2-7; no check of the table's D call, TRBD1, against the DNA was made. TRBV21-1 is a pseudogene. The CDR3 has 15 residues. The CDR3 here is CASSKSGDTNYEQYF. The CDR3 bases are TGTGCCAGCAGCAAATCGGGGGACACCAACTACGAGCAGTACTTC.

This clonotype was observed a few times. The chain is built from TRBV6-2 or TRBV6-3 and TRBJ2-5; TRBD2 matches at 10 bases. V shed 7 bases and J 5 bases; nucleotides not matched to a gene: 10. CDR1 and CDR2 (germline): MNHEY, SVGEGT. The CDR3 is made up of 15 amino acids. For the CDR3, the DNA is TGTGCCAGCACCCTAGCTAGCGGGAGCGGGGAGACCCAGTACTTC. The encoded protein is CASTLASGSGETQYF.

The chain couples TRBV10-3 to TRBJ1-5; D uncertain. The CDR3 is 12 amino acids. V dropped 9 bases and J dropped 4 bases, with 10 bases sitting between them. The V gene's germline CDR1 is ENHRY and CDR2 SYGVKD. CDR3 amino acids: CAIGPINQPQHF. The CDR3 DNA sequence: TGTGCCATAGGCCCGATTAATCAGCCCCAGCATTTT.

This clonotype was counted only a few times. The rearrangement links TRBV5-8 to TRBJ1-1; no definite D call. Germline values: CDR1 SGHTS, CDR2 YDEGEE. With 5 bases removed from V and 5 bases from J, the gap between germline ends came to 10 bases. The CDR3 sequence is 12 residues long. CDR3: CASRAEGTEAFF. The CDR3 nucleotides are TGTGCCAGCAGGGCCGAAGGGACTGAAGCTTTCTTT.